This T cell receptor beta chain was identified in a study of CD8+ T cells in alopecia areata. The CDR3 runs to 14 residues. V was clipped by 3 bases and J by 4 bases, with 11 bases between them. Germline V gene sequence: CDR1 MNHEY, CDR2 SMNVEV (reference sequence). Extracted from the samples, RNA was reverse transcribed into cDNA to serve as the sequencing template. The table came from immunoSEQ multiplex PCR; TCRdb's copy has only in-frame clones and leaves some out. The table lists around 80,000 clones, around 54% of them singletons. Study findings and constraints: Scalp sample sequencing also detects resident alphabeta T cells of normal skin.

CD4+ and CD8+ T cells were sorted from PBMCs stained for CD3, CD4 and CD8. This clone has only a few counts. Its specificity is not known. The sequencing sample was made of NKG2D-high CD8+ T cells sorted from blood. The rearrangement links TRBV27 to TRBJ2-3, with D possibly TRBD2 on 6 matching bases. The source is a human donor with alopecia areata. CDR3 DNA sequence: TGTGCCAGCAGTTTGCGGGAAAGGGCAGATACGCAGTATTTT. Translating it yields CASSLRERADTQYF.